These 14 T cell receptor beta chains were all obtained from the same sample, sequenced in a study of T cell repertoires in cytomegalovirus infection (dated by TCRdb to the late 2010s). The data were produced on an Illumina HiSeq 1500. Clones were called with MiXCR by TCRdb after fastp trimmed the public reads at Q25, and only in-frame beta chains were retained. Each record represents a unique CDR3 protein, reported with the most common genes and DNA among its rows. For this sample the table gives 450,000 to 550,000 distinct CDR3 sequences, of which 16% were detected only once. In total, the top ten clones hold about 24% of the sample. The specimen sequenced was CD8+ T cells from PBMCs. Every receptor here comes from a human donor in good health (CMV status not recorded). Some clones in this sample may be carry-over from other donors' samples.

CDR3 DNA: TGTGCCAGTAGTTCCCGGACTAGCGGGAGAACCGCGAACACCGGGGAGCTGTTTTTT. Encoded protein: CASSSRTSGRTANTGELFF. V is TRBV19 and J is TRBJ2-2; 13 positions match TRBD2. V gave up 5 bases and J gave up 0 bases; unmatched junction bases: 9. The germline CDR1 and CDR2 sequences are LNHDA and SQIVND (reference sequence). The length of the CDR3 is 19 residues.

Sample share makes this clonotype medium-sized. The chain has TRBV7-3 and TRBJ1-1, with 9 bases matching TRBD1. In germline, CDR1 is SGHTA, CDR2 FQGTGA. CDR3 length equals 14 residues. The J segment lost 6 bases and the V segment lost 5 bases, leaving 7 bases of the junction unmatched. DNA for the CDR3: TGTGCCAGCAGCCCCACAGGGGGCGAGGCTGAAGCTTTCTTT. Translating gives CASSPTGGEAEAFF.

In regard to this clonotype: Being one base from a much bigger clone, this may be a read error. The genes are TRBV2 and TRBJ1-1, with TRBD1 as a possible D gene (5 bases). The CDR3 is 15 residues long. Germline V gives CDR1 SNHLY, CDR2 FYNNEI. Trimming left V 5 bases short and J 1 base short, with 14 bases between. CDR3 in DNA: TGTGCCAGCAGTCCCCCGGGACCTCCGAACACTGAAGCTTTCTTT. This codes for CASSPPGPPNTEAFF.

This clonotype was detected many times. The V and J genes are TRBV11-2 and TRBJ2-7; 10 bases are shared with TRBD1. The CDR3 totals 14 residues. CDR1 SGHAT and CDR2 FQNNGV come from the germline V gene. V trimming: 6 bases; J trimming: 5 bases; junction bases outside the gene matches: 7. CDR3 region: CASSPGQGIHEQYF. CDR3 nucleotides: TGTGCCAGCAGTCCGGGACAGGGGATCCACGAGCAGTACTTC. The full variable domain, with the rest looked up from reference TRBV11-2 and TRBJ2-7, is EAGVAQSPRYKIIEKRQSVAFWCNPISGHATLYWYQQILGQGPKLLIQFQNNGVVDDSQLPKDRFSAERLKGVDSTLKIQPAKLEDSAVYLCASSPGQGIHEQYFGPGTRLTVT.

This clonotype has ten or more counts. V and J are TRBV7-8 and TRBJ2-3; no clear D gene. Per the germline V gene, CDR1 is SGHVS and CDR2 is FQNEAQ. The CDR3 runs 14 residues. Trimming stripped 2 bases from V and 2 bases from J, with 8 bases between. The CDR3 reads CASSLRTFTDTQYF. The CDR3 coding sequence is TGTGCCAGCAGCTTAAGAACTTTCACAGATACGCAGTATTTT.

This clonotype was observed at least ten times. The CDR3 here is CASSLISIPNEKLFF. The CDR3 bases are TGTGCCAGCAGTTTAATCTCCATTCCTAATGAAAAACTGTTTTTT. The chain combines TRBV12-3 or TRBV12-4 with TRBJ1-4; D remains unclear. The V gene lost 2 bases and the J gene lost 3 bases, with 10 bases spanning the gap. This CDR3 spans 15 amino acids.

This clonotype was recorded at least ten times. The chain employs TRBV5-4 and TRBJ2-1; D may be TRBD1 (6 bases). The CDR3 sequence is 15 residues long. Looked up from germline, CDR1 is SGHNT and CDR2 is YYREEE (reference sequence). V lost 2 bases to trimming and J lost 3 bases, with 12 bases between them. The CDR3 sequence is CASSFQTGVYNEQFF. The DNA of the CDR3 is TGTGCCAGCAGCTTCCAGACAGGAGTCTACAATGAGCAGTTCTTC.

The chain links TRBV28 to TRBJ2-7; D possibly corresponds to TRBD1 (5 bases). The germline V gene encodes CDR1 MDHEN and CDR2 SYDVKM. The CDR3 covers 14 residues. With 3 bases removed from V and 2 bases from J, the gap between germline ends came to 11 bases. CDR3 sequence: CASSFQGDTYEQYF. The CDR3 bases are TGTGCCAGCAGTTTCCAAGGGGATACCTACGAGCAGTACTTC. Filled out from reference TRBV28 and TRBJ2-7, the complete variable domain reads DVKVTQSSRYLVKRTGEKVFLECVQDMDHENMFWYRQDPGLGLRLIYFSYDVKMKEKGDIPEGYSVSREKKERFSLILESASTNQTSMYLCASSFQGDTYEQYFGPGTRLTVT.

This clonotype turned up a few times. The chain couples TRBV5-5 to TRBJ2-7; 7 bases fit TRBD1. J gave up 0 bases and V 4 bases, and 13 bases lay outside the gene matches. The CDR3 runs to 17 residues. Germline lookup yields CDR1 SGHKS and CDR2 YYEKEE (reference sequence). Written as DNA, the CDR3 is TGTGCCAGCAGCCGATCACCCGGACAGGATTACTCCTACGAGCAGTACTTC. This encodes CASSRSPGQDYSYEQYF.

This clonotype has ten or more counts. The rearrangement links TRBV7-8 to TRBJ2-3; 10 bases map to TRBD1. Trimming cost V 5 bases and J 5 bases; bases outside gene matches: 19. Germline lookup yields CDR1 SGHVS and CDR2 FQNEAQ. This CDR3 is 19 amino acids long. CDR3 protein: CASSPARIGTGAYRDTQYF. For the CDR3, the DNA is TGTGCCAGCAGCCCCGCGCGGATCGGGACAGGGGCTTATAGAGATACGCAGTATTTT.

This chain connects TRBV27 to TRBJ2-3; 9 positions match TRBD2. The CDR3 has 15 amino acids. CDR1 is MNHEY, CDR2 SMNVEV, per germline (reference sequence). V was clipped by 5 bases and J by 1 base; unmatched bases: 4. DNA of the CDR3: TGTGCCAGCAGTAACGGCGGGAGGGGCACAGATACGCAGTATTTT. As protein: CASSNGGRGTDTQYF.

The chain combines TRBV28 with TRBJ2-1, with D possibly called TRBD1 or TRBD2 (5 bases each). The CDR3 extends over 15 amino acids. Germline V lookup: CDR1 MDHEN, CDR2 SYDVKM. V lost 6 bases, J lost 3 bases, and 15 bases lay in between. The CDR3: CASSARGVDYNEQFF. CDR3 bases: TGTGCCAGCAGCGCGAGAGGGGTGGACTACAATGAGCAGTTCTTC.

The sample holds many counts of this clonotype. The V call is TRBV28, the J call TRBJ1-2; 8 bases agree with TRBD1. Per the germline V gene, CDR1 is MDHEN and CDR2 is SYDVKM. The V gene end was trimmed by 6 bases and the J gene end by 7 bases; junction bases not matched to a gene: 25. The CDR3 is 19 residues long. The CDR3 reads CASSLTADREAFLGCGYTF. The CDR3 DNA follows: TGTGCCAGCAGCCTTACGGCGGACAGGGAAGCCTTCCTGGGGTGTGGCTACACCTTC.

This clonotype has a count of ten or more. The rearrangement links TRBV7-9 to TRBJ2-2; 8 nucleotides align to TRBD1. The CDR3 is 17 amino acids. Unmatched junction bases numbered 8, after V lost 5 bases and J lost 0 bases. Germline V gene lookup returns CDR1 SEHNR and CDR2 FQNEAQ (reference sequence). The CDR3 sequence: CASSRPTGGPNTGELFF. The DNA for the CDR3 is TGTGCCAGCAGCCGCCCAACAGGGGGACCGAACACCGGGGAGCTGTTTTTT.